The entry that follows covers one T cell receptor beta chain sequence. As yet, its antigen is unknown. The CDR3 extends over 17 amino acids. CDR1 and CDR2 (germline): LGHNA, YSLEER. V was cut by 0 bases and J by 2 bases, with 17 bases left in between. The study ran its PCR with 60 Vbeta and 13 Jbeta primers. Produced via immunoSEQ multiplex PCR; TCRdb's table is partial and in-frame only. Among tens of thousands of clones listed, roughly three fifths were seen once. This sample stems from a study of cytomegalovirus exposure and HLA in healthy donors. Whole-study results and caveats: A list of more than 150 TCR beta chains associated with cytomegalovirus was given. Exclusion applied to some V segments, including TRBV6-2 and TRBV6-3, as they were indistinguishable. Follow-up analysis later connected one missense variant in DCLRE1C with trimming of TCR beta V- and J-genes.

The source of this sequence is a man in his thirties or forties in good health and CMV-seronegative. Sequencing was carried out using PBMCs. The V and J genes are TRBV4-3 and TRBJ2-7, with D possibly matching TRBD1 (5 bases). The chain's CDR3 is CASSQEVFAQGTYEQYF. As DNA, the CDR3 is TGCGCCAGCAGCCAAGAGGTTTTCGCTCAGGGTACCTACGAGCAGTACTTC.